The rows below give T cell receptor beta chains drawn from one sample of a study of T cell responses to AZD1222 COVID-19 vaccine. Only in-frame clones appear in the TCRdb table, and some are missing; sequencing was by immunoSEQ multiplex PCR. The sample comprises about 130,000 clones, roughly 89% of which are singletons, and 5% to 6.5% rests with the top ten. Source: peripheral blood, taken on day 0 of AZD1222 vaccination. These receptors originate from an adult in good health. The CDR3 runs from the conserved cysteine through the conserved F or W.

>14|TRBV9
CASSAHTKNTEAFF
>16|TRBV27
CASSWDRSTYNSPLHF
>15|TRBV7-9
CASSLLDATNEKLFF
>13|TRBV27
CASSWPGSTEAFF
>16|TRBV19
CASSSPTAGTGNTIYF
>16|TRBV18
CASSPPRGGGNTEAFF
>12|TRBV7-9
CASRGQNYGYTF
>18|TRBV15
CATSRESRGRIGNQPQHF
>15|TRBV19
CASSLRGDRDDEAFF
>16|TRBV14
CASSHARTGSGNTIYF
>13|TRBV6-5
CASSYGGRNEAFF
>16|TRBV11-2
CASSSQGGQLYYEQYF
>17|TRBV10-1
CASRPEGSGRTPYGYTF
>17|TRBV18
CASSPFLGQGINYGYTF
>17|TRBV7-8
CASSLGRGQLVNSPLHF
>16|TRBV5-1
CASVLLAGGNTDTQYF
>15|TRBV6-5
CASIGTGRPTDTQYF
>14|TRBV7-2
CASSLVQDTLEAFF
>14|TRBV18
CASSPLAGGREQYF
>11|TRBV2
CASSDAGSLFF